Below, 8 T cell receptor beta chains from the same sample are listed, as sequenced in a study of T cells in Graves' hyperthyroidism and ophthalmopathy. There were TCR beta CDR3 regions amplified from RNA transcripts. Researchers ran a first-round RT-PCR on the TCR CDR3 using the HTBI primer set. TCRdb re-analysed the multiplex PCR reads in MiXCR, keeping a single row per CDR3 protein. Of roughly 400,000 distinct CDR3 sequences listed, just under 25% are singletons. The sample consisted of blood. All receptors come from a man aged 50 or older with Graves' hyperthyroidism.

This clonotype was seen ten or more times. CDR3 residues: CASTRTSGPERQFF. In DNA, the CDR3 is TGCGCCAGTACGCGTACTAGCGGGCCTGAGCGGCAGTTCTTC. The J gene is TRBJ2-1, the V gene TRBV5-1; 9 nucleotides line up with TRBD2. Germline V gives CDR1 SGHRS, CDR2 YFSETQ. V trimming: 8 bases; J trimming: 12 bases; junction bases outside the gene matches: 15. The CDR3 contains 14 residues.

The rearrangement uses TRBV4-1 and TRBJ2-1; no firm D call. The CDR3 runs 13 residues. V lost 1 base, J lost 9 bases, and 10 bases lay in between. Germline V gene lookup returns CDR1 MGHRA and CDR2 YSYEKL. In DNA, the CDR3 is TGCGCCAGCAGCCAAGCCGATTATACTGAGCAGTTCTTC. The encoded protein is CASSQADYTEQFF.

J is TRBJ2-3 and V is TRBV28; maybe TRBD2 (7 bases). Trimming took off 6 bases at V and 11 bases at J, with 12 bases between the two ends. This CDR3 spans 11 amino acids. Germline V gene data show CDR1 as MDHEN and CDR2 as SYDVKM. The CDR3 loop is CASRGGAKQYF. The DNA for the CDR3 is TGTGCCAGCAGGGGGGGGGCAAAGCAGTATTTT. Variable domain in full (rest from reference TRBV28 and TRBJ2-3): DVKVTQSSRYLVKRTGEKVFLECVQDMDHENMFWYRQDPGLGLRLIYFSYDVKMKEKGDIPEGYSVSREKKERFSLILESASTNQTSMYLCASRGGAKQYFGPGTRLTVL.

This clonotype was counted only a few times. V usage is TRBV3-1 and J usage is TRBJ2-7; D gene unclear. Germline CDR1 is LGHDT and CDR2 is YNNKEL (reference sequence). The CDR3 is 14 residues long. Trimming cost V 1 base and J 0 bases, with 7 bases left between them. The CDR3 region is CASSQGISSYEQYF. In nucleotides, the CDR3 is TGTGCCAGCAGCCAAGGAATTAGCTCCTACGAGCAGTACTTC.

This clonotype turned up a few times. V usage is TRBV3-1 and J usage is TRBJ1-1; no reliable D call. Germline CDR1 is LGHDT and CDR2 is YNNKEL (reference sequence). The CDR3 covers 13 residues. V was trimmed by 1 base and J by 4 bases, leaving 7 bases between them. The CDR3 is CASSQARTTEAFF. For the CDR3, the DNA is TGTGCCAGCAGCCAAGCTCGCACCACTGAAGCTTTCTTT.

This chain uses TRBV29-1 with TRBJ2-2; 8 nucleotides agree with TRBD2. V shed 7 bases, J shed 0 bases, and the junction held 4 bases outside the gene matches. The CDR3 contains 14 residues. CDR1 and CDR2 (germline): SQVTM, ANQGSEA. CDR3 region: CSAATSANTGELFF. The CDR3 DNA sequence: TGCAGCGCCGCGACTAGCGCGAACACCGGGGAGCTGTTTTTT.

This clonotype was seen many times. The chain couples TRBV18 to TRBJ2-7, with TRBD1 identical over 8 bases. Germline V gives CDR1 KGHSH, CDR2 LQKENI. J gave up 3 bases and V 0 bases, and 4 bases lay outside the gene matches. CDR3 length: 15 residues. CDR3 residues: CASSPPGQDRYEQYF. In DNA, the CDR3 is TGTGCCAGCTCACCACCGGGACAGGATCGCTACGAGCAGTACTTC.

This clonotype was seen a single time. V is TRBV19 and J is TRBJ1-2; a weak D match, TRBD1 (5 bases). Germline V gene sequence: CDR1 LNHDA, CDR2 SQIVND (reference sequence). CDR3 length equals 17 residues. V lost 0 bases and J lost 3, with 17 bases in between. CDR3 sequence: CASSIDRGRLSHYGYTF. In nucleotides, the CDR3 is TGTGCCAGTAGTATAGATCGGGGGAGACTCTCGCACTATGGCTACACCTTC.